The 32 T cell receptor beta chains presented below share a single source sample, sequenced in a study of cytomegalovirus exposure and HLA in healthy donors (dated by TCRdb to the late 2010s). Library creation used the immunoSEQ multiplex PCR assay. TCRdb's version of the immuneACCESS table is confined to in-frame rearrangements and falls short of the full clone set. An unresolved V gene accounts for under half of the shortfall where checked; the remainder is of unknown origin. The sample data list about 54,000 clones, and roughly nine tenths of these were observed just once. The ten largest clonotypes hold 7.5% to 9.5% of the sample. The specimen sequenced was PBMCs. Source of these receptors: a woman in her late teens or twenties in good health and CMV-seropositive.

The chain combines TRBV7-2 with TRBJ1-5; D may be TRBD1 (5 bases). The CDR3 contains 17 residues. The germline V and J ends were trimmed by 1 base and 0 bases, with 13 bases remaining between them. CDR1 is SGHTA, CDR2 FQGNSA, per germline. CDR3 sequence: CASSLGWAGHSNQPQHF. CDR3 DNA sequence: TGTGCCAGCAGCTTAGGGTGGGCAGGGCATAGCAATCAGCCCCAGCATTTT.

The chain has TRBV30 and TRBJ2-3; 11 bases align to TRBD1. The germline gives CDR1 GTSNPN, CDR2 SVGIG (reference sequence). The CDR3 is made up of 15 amino acids. The V gene end was trimmed by 2 bases and the J gene end by 6 bases; junction bases not matched to a gene: 7. The CDR3 loop reads CAWSRTGGAGDTQYF. The CDR3 DNA reads as TGTGCCTGGAGTAGGACAGGGGGCGCCGGGGATACGCAGTATTTT.

The chain recombines TRBV6-6 with TRBJ2-7; D might be TRBD2 (5 bases). Germline values: CDR1 MNHNY, CDR2 SVGAGI (reference sequence). This CDR3 spans 13 amino acids. V lost 7 bases to trimming and J lost 5 bases, with 15 bases between them. CDR3 in DNA: TGTGCCAGCATCCCAGCGGCCCGGGACGAGCAGTACTTC. Translated, it gives CASIPAARDEQYF.

The rearrangement joins TRBV6-5 to TRBJ1-2; a possible D gene is TRBD1 (5 bases). V was clipped by 6 bases and J by 0 bases, with 5 bases between them. Looked up from germline, CDR1 is MNHEY and CDR2 is SVGAGI. This CDR3 region has 12 residues. This CDR3 is CASRQANYGYTF. For the CDR3, the DNA is TGTGCCAGCAGACAGGCTAACTATGGCTACACCTTC.

J is TRBJ1-2 and V is TRBV6-6; D remains ambiguous. V gave up 5 bases and J gave up 1 base, with 8 bases separating them. This CDR3 has 13 residues. Germline V lookup: CDR1 MNHNY, CDR2 SVGAGI (reference sequence). The CDR3 DNA reads as TGTGCCAGCAGTACCAGGAATAACTATGGCTACACCTTC. Protein sequence: CASSTRNNYGYTF.

The chain uses TRBV7-9 and TRBJ2-7; TRBD1 aligns across 10 bases. Germline-derived CDR1 and CDR2 are SEHNR and FQNEAQ (reference sequence). The CDR3 contains 14 residues. V shed 5 bases, J shed 1 base, and the junction held 2 bases outside the gene matches. The CDR3 loop reads CASSTGQGSYEQYF. The CDR3 bases are TGTGCCAGCAGCACGGGACAGGGGTCCTACGAGCAGTACTTC. Full variable domain (missing parts from reference TRBV7-9 and TRBJ2-7): DTGVSQNPRHKITKRGQNVTFRCDPISEHNRLYWYRQTLGQGPEFLTYFQNEAQLEKSRLLSDRFSAERPKGSFSTLEIQRTEQGDSAMYLCASSTGQGSYEQYFGPGTRLTVT.

The chain couples TRBV6-4 to TRBJ2-1; TRBD2 matches at 8 bases. CDR3 size: 15 residues. Trimming cost V 4 bases and J 4 bases; bases outside gene matches: 6. Per germline, CDR1 MRHNA and CDR2 SNTAGT. The CDR3 here is CASSGGAGGYNEQFF. The CDR3 DNA is TGTGCCAGCAGTGGGGGCGCGGGGGGTTACAATGAGCAGTTCTTC.

This chain uses TRBV6-5 with TRBJ2-2; 11 bases match TRBD2. The CDR3 loop spans 14 amino acids. Trimming at V came to 7 bases and at J to 5 bases, leaving 3 bases not matched to a gene. The germline V gene encodes CDR1 MNHEY and CDR2 SVGAGI. The CDR3 region has the DNA TGTGCCAGCACCGCTAGCGGGGGGACCGGGGAGCTGTTTTTT. Its protein is CASTASGGTGELFF.

The chain carries TRBV2 and TRBJ1-6; tentative D call: TRBD1 (6 bases). V lost 9 bases to trimming and J lost 3 bases, with 12 bases between them. The CDR3 totals 14 residues. Germline V gene data show CDR1 as SNHLY and CDR2 as FYNNEI. CDR3 residues: CASGGQSYNSPLHF. In DNA form, the CDR3 reads TGTGCCAGTGGAGGACAGAGCTATAATTCACCCCTCCACTTT.

In its sample, this clone ranks as medium-sized. The chain uses TRBV10-3 and TRBJ2-6; 8 bases agree with TRBD2. J lost 0 bases, V lost 7 bases, and 2 bases had no gene match. The CDR3 contains 15 residues. Germline CDR1 ENHRY, CDR2 SYGVKD. For the CDR3, the DNA is TGTGCCATCAAGCGGGGGCCCTCTGGGGCCAACGTCCTGACTTTC. The encoded protein is CAIKRGPSGANVLTF.

The J gene is TRBJ1-1, the V gene TRBV6-6, with TRBD1 identical over 7 bases. With 6 bases clipped from V and 5 bases from J, the junction kept 9 bases outside the gene matches. CDR3 length equals 14 residues. The germline CDR1 and CDR2 sequences are MNHNY and SVGAGI (reference sequence). The CDR3 DNA sequence: TGTGCCAGCAGAGAGACAGGGCTCATGACTGAAGCTTTCTTT. Its protein is CASRETGLMTEAFF.

This rearrangement joins TRBV9 to TRBJ2-1; 10 bases line up with TRBD2. This CDR3 has 15 residues. J lost 3 bases, V lost 5 bases, and 5 bases had no gene match. Germline V lookup: CDR1 SGDLS, CDR2 YYNGEE. The DNA of the CDR3 is TGTGCCAGCAGTATAATAGCGGGGGGCTACAATGAGCAGTTCTTC. Protein sequence: CASSIIAGGYNEQFF.

The chain employs TRBV27 and TRBJ1-6; no definite D call. CDR3 size: 12 residues. Trimming shortened V by 3 bases and J by 7 bases, and 4 bases separated the two germline ends. The germline gives CDR1 MNHEY, CDR2 SMNVEV (reference sequence). CDR3 DNA: TGTGCCAGCAGTTTCTCCAATTCACCCCTCCACTTT. This gives the protein CASSFSNSPLHF.

This clone has only one observation. The chain recombines TRBV29-1 with TRBJ2-1; D unclear. The V gene's germline CDR1 is SQVTM and CDR2 ANQGSEA. V was trimmed by 4 bases and J by 12 bases, leaving 13 bases between them. The CDR3 has 11 amino acids. The CDR3: CSVARGRGQFF. In DNA form, the CDR3 reads TGCAGCGTTGCGAGAGGTCGCGGGCAGTTCTTC.

V and J are TRBV7-9 and TRBJ1-5, with a possible D match to TRBD1 (6 bases). The V end lost 5 bases, the J end lost 0 bases, and 8 bases lay between the germline ends. This CDR3 is 14 amino acids long. Germline lookup yields CDR1 SEHNR and CDR2 FQNEAQ (reference sequence). CDR3 region: CASSRTDSNQPQHF. The CDR3 nucleotides are TGTGCCAGCAGCCGGACAGATAGCAATCAGCCCCAGCATTTT.

The chain has TRBV5-1 and TRBJ1-1, with a possible D match to TRBD1 (6 bases). CDR1 and CDR2 (germline): SGHRS, YFSETQ. V gave up 1 base and J gave up 1 base, with 14 bases separating them. The CDR3 runs to 16 residues. CDR3 nucleotides: TGCGCCAGCAGCTTGAAGCAGGGGACGGGGAACACTGAAGCTTTCTTT. This codes for CASSLKQGTGNTEAFF.

The chain links TRBV6-4 to TRBJ1-4; perhaps TRBD1 as D (5 bases). Germline lookup yields CDR1 MRHNA and CDR2 SNTAGT. Trimming removed 0 bases from V and 8 bases from J, with 19 bases in between. This CDR3 contains 17 residues. CDR3 residues: CASSDSGDGGFLEKLFF. The CDR3 coding sequence is TGTGCCAGCAGTGACTCTGGGGACGGGGGTTTTTTAGAAAAACTGTTTTTT.

This clone was seen just once. This chain uses TRBV5-1 with TRBJ1-4, with D uncertain. Germline V lookup: CDR1 SGHRS, CDR2 YFSETQ. The CDR3 extends over 14 amino acids. With 0 bases removed from V and 2 bases from J, the gap between germline ends came to 5 bases. This CDR3 reads CASSLGTTNEKLFF. CDR3 coding DNA: TGCGCCAGCAGCTTGGGGACTACTAATGAAAAACTGTTTTTT. The complete variable domain, with remaining parts taken from reference TRBV5-1 and TRBJ1-4, reads KAGVTQTPRYLIKTRGQQVTLSCSPISGHRSVSWYQQTPGQGLQFLFEYFSETQRNKGNFPGRFSGRQFSNSRSEMNVSTLELGDSALYLCASSLGTTNEKLFFGSGTQLSVL.

V is TRBV7-9 and J is TRBJ2-1; 8 bases line up with TRBD2. V dropped 4 bases and J dropped 9; count of bases not matched to a gene: 2. The germline CDR1 and CDR2 sequences are SEHNR and FQNEAQ (reference sequence). The CDR3 is made up of 12 amino acids. The chain's CDR3 is CASSYAGGEQFF. Written as DNA, the CDR3 is TGTGCCAGCAGCTATGCGGGGGGTGAGCAGTTCTTC. Using reference TRBV7-9 and TRBJ2-1 for the parts outside the CDR3, the full variable domain is DTGVSQNPRHKITKRGQNVTFRCDPISEHNRLYWYRQTLGQGPEFLTYFQNEAQLEKSRLLSDRFSAERPKGSFSTLEIQRTEQGDSAMYLCASSYAGGEQFFGPGTRLTVL.

The chain uses TRBV9 and TRBJ2-3; D is possibly TRBD2 (5 bases). The V end lost 0 bases, the J end lost 0 bases, and 11 bases lay between the germline ends. Germline CDR1 is SGDLS and CDR2 is YYNGEE. The CDR3 runs 16 residues. The CDR3, as DNA: TGTGCCAGCAGCGTAGTCCCGGACTTAAGCACAGATACGCAGTATTTT. Protein: CASSVVPDLSTDTQYF.

V and J are TRBV30 and TRBJ2-5, with a tentative D call TRBD2 (5 bases). Trimming removed 5 bases from V and 4 bases from J, with 14 bases in between. The CDR3 contains 13 residues. Germline CDR1 is GTSNPN and CDR2 is SVGIG (reference sequence). CDR3 loop: CAWGGPGGETQYF. The CDR3 coding sequence is TGTGCCTGGGGCGGTCCCGGAGGAGAGACCCAGTACTTC.

J is TRBJ2-5 and V is TRBV30; 7 bases line up with TRBD1. The junction had 0 bases not matched to a gene; V was cut back by 1 base and J by 1 base. In germline, CDR1 is GTSNPN, CDR2 SVGIG (reference sequence). The CDR3 runs to 13 residues. The CDR3 reads CAWSGQGQETQYF. CDR3 sequence (DNA): TGTGCCTGGAGTGGACAGGGCCAAGAGACCCAGTACTTC.

The chain uses TRBV9 and TRBJ2-1; 9 positions agree with TRBD1. Germline CDR1 and CDR2: SGDLS and YYNGEE. The CDR3 spans 15 residues. J was trimmed by 8 bases and V by 1 base; bases with no gene match: 7. CDR3 coding DNA: TGTGCCAGCAGCGTACACCGGGACAGGGTCGATGAGCAGTTCTTC. Its translation is CASSVHRDRVDEQFF. The entire variable domain, with the rest obtained from reference TRBV9 and TRBJ2-1, is as follows: DSGVTQTPKHLITATGQRVTLRCSPRSGDLSVYWYQQSLDQGLQFLIQYYNGEERAKGNILERFSAQQFPDLHSELNLSSLELGDSALYFCASSVHRDRVDEQFFGPGTRLTVL.

The chain combines TRBV28 with TRBJ2-2, with D possibly being TRBD2 (7 bases). The CDR3 loop spans 14 amino acids. Trimming pared 7 bases from V and 7 bases from J, leaving 16 bases between. CDR1 and CDR2 from the germline V gene are MDHEN and SYDVKM. CDR3 in amino acids: CASTIWGGGGELFF. CDR3 bases: TGTGCCAGCACCATATGGGGGGGCGGCGGGGAGCTGTTTTTT. Full variable domain (missing parts from reference TRBV28 and TRBJ2-2): DVKVTQSSRYLVKRTGEKVFLECVQDMDHENMFWYRQDPGLGLRLIYFSYDVKMKEKGDIPEGYSVSREKKERFSLILESASTNQTSMYLCASTIWGGGGELFFGEGSRLTVL.

This sequence joins TRBV14 and TRBJ2-7; 8 nucleotides match TRBD1. Germline CDR1 reads SGHDN; CDR2 reads FVKESK. The V segment lost 4 bases and the J segment 2 bases; nucleotides outside the gene matches: 7. The CDR3 spans 15 residues. CDR3 nucleotide sequence: TGTGCCAGCAGCCCCCTCAGGGGGCCACCCTACGAGCAGTACTTC. This codes for CASSPLRGPPYEQYF.

This chain uses TRBV5-1 with TRBJ2-2; D is uncertain. V was trimmed by 4 bases and J by 1 base, leaving 8 bases between them. Germline CDR1 and CDR2: SGHRS and YFSETQ. The CDR3 spans 14 residues. Written as DNA, the CDR3 is TGCGCCAGCAGCCCCGCAGGGAACACCGGGGAGCTGTTTTTT. Translating it yields CASSPAGNTGELFF.

This sequence joins TRBV30 and TRBJ1-1, with D maybe TRBD1 (6 bases). In germline, CDR1 is GTSNPN, CDR2 SVGIG (reference sequence). The CDR3 runs to 16 residues. Trimming pared 1 base from V and 5 bases from J, leaving 20 bases between. CDR3 amino acids: CAWSAEGEWGGTEAFF. CDR3 sequence (DNA): TGTGCCTGGAGTGCGGAGGGGGAGTGGGGGGGAACTGAAGCTTTCTTT. The full variable domain, completed using reference TRBV30 and TRBJ1-1, is SQTIHQWPATLVQPVGSPLSLECTVEGTSNPNLYWYRQAAGRGLQLLFYSVGIGQISSEVPQNLSASRPQDRQFILSSKKLLLSDSGFYLCAWSAEGEWGGTEAFFGQGTRLTVV.

The rearrangement uses TRBV27 and TRBJ1-5, with D perhaps TRBD1 (5 bases). Germline CDR1 MNHEY, CDR2 SMNVEV (reference sequence). Trimming pared 3 bases from V and 4 bases from J, leaving 13 bases between. CDR3 length equals 15 residues. Written as DNA, the CDR3 is TGTGCCAGCAGTTTTACGGGGGTTAGGAATCAGCCCCAGCATTTT. Encoded protein: CASSFTGVRNQPQHF.

This chain connects TRBV28 to TRBJ2-1, with D possibly being TRBD2 (6 bases). CDR3 length: 15 residues. Germline CDR1 is MDHEN and CDR2 is SYDVKM. Trimming pared 3 bases from V and 3 bases from J, leaving 12 bases between. The CDR3 sequence is CASSLGTLIYNEQFF. Here the CDR3 DNA reads TGTGCCAGCAGTTTGGGGACTCTTATCTACAATGAGCAGTTCTTC.

The chain recombines TRBV5-1 with TRBJ1-6, with TRBD1 matching over 7 bases. Per germline, CDR1 SGHRS and CDR2 YFSETQ. The CDR3 is made up of 16 amino acids. Trimming removed 5 bases from V and 6 bases from J; junction bases left unmatched: 11. The CDR3 DNA sequence: TGCGCCAGCAGGACAGGGTTACGAGGGATTAATTCACCCCTCCACTTT. Translation gives CASRTGLRGINSPLHF.

The J gene is TRBJ2-5, the V gene TRBV27, with D possibly matching TRBD2 (5 bases). Trimming removed 10 bases from V and 6 bases from J, with 24 bases in between. Germline CDR1 is MNHEY and CDR2 is SMNVEV (reference sequence). There are 15 residues in the CDR3. This chain's CDR3 is CAIITWTGPGKTQYF. The CDR3 DNA is TGTGCCATCATAACGTGGACGGGCCCGGGGAAGACCCAGTACTTC.

This chain connects TRBV5-3 to TRBJ2-7, with D perhaps matching TRBD1 (5 bases). TRBV5-3 is placed among ORFs of uncertain function. The V and J ends lost 6 bases and 4 bases respectively, with 17 bases between them. The CDR3 consists of 14 residues. The CDR3 bases are TGTGCCAGAATTAGGGCAGGGTGCAGGTACGAGCAGTACTTC. As protein: CARIRAGCRYEQYF.